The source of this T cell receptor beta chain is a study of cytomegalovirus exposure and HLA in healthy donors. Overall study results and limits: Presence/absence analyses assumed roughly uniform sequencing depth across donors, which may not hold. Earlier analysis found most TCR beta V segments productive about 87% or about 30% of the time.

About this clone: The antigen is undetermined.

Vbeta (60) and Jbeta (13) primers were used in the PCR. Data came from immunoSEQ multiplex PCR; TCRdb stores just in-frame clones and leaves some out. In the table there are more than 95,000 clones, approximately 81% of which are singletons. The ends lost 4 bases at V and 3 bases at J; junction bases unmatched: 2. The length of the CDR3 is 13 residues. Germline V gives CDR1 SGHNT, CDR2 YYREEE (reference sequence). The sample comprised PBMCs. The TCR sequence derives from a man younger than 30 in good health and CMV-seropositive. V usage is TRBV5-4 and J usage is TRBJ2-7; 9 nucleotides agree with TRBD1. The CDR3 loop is CASSAGQGYEQYF. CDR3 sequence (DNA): TGTGCCAGCAGCGCGGGACAGGGCTACGAGCAGTACTTC.